This T cell receptor beta chain was recovered during a study of CD8+ T cells in alopecia areata. Background on the study: The tofacitinib course ran for 6 to 18 months and was followed by 6 months off drug. Whole-study results and caveats: Clonality was higher in lesional than normal scalp, especially in alopecia totalis/universalis.

Following RNA extraction, reverse transcription yielded cDNA that acted as the sequencing template. Assay: immunoSEQ multiplex PCR; the TCRdb copy retains only in-frame clones and omits some. The data show hundreds of thousands of clones, with about 53% seen just once and over 0.4% held by the top ten. Only a few counts were recorded for this clone. Its specificity is not known. Trimming removed 3 bases from V and 3 bases from J, with 14 bases in between. CDR1 and CDR2 (germline): SGDLS, YYNGEE. The CDR3 loop spans 15 amino acids. Collected material from alopecia areata patients comprised lesional scalp punch biopsies and peripheral blood.

This sequence was found in a human donor with alopecia areata. The V call is TRBV9, the J call TRBJ2-3; D possibly uses TRBD1 or TRBD2 (5 bases each). The specimen comprised CD4+ T cells sorted from blood, sampled at week 0. CDR3 in amino acids: CASSGSGSRTDTQYF. The CDR3, as DNA: TGTGCCAGCAGCGGCTCAGGGAGTCGTACAGATACGCAGTATTTT.